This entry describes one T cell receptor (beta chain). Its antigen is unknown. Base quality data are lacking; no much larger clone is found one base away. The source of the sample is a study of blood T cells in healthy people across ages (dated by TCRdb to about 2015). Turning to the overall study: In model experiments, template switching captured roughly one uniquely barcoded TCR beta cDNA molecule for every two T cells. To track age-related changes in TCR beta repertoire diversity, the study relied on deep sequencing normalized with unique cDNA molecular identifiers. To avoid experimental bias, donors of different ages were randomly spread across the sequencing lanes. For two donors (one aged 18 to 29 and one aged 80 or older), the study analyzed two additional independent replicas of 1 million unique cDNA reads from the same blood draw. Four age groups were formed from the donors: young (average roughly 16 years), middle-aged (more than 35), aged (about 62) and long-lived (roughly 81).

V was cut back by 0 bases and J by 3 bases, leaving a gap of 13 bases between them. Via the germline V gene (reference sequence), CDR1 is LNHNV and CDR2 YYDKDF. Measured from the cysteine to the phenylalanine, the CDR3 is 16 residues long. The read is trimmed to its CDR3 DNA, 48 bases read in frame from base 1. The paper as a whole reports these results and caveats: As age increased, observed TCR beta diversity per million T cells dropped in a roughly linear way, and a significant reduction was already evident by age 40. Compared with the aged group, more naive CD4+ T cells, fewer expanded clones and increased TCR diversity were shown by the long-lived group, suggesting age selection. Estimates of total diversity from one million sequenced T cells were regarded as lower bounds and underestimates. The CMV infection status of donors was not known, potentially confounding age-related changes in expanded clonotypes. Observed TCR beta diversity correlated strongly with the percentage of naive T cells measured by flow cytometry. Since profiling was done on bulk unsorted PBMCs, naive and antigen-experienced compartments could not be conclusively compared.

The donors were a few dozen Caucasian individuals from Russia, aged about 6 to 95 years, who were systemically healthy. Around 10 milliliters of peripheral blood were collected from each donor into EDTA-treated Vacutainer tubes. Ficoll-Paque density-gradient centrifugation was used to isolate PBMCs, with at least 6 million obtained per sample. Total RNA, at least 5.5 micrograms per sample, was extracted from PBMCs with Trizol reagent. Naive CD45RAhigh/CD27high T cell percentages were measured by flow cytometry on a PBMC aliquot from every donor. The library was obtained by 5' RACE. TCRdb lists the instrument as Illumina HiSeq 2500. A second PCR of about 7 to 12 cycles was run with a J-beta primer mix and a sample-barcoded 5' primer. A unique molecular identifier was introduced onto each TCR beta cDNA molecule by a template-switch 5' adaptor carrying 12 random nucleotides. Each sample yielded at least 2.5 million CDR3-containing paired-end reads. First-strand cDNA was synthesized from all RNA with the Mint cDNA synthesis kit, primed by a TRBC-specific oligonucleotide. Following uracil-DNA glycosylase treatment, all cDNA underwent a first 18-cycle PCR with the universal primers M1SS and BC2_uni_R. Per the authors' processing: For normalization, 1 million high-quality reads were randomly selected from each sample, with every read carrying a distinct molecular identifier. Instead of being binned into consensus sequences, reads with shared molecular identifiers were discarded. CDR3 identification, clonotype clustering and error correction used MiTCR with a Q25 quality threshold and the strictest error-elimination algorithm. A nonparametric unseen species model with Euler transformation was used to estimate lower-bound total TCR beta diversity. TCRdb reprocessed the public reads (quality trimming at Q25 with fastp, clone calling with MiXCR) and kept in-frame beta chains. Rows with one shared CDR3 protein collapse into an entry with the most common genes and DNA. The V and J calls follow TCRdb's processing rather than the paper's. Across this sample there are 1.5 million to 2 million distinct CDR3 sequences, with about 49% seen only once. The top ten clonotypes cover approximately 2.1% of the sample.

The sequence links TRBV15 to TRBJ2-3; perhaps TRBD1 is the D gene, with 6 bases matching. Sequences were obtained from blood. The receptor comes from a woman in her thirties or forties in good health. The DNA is TGTGCCACCAGCAGAGATAGGCCAGGGGTTACAGATACGCAGTATTTT. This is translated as CATSRDRPGVTDTQYF.